This TCR beta chain is from a study of cytomegalovirus exposure and HLA in healthy donors. This clone was seen only a few times. What it recognizes is unknown. The PCR ran on 60 Vbeta and 13 Jbeta primers. As originally analysed: The authors later counted about 80 million unique TCR beta chains, 9.5 million to 11 million of them shared. TCRdb keeps only in-frame clones here, not all; method: immunoSEQ multiplex PCR. V and J calls and clone size are those listed in that table; D and trimming were worked out from the DNA. The sample lists around 210,000 clones; 70% to 90% were seen once. Study outcomes and limitations: Reports credit the classifier with highly specific, highly sensitive diagnosis of cytomegalovirus status. Among TCR beta chains, those listed as cytomegalovirus-associated numbered over 150. A later analysis found most CMV-associated TCR beta chains apparently HLA-restricted.

The CDR3 runs to 12 residues. CDR1 MGHRA and CDR2 YSYEKL come from the germline V gene. V lost 6 bases and J lost 8, with 13 bases in between. The clonotype originates from a girl aged 2-10 years in good health and CMV-seronegative. This chain links TRBV4-1 with TRBJ1-1; D unresolved. The sequenced material came from PBMCs. The CDR3 protein is CASSPSGQEAFF. The CDR3 DNA follows: TGCGCCAGCAGTCCAAGCGGGCAGGAAGCTTTCTTT.